What follows describes a single T cell receptor beta chain. In TCRdb, the PCR reads were re-called with MiXCR into one record per CDR3 protein. In the table there are about 20,000 distinct CDR3 sequences, around two fifths of which are singletons. These data belong to a study of tumor-infiltrating lymphocytes in oesophageal squamous cell carcinoma. The CDR3 has 15 amino acids. Germline trimming cut 4 bases from V and 8 bases from J; bases unmatched to any gene: 11. Germline V gene lookup returns CDR1 MNHEY and CDR2 SVGAGI. Material: blood. V is TRBV6-5 and J is TRBJ1-2, with TRBD1 matching over 9 bases. The sequence was collected from a male donor with esophageal squamous cell carcinoma. The CDR3 bases are TGTGCCAGCAGTTTGGGGGGCACAGGGGGCGTAGGCTACACCTTC. This codes for CASSLGGTGGVGYTF.